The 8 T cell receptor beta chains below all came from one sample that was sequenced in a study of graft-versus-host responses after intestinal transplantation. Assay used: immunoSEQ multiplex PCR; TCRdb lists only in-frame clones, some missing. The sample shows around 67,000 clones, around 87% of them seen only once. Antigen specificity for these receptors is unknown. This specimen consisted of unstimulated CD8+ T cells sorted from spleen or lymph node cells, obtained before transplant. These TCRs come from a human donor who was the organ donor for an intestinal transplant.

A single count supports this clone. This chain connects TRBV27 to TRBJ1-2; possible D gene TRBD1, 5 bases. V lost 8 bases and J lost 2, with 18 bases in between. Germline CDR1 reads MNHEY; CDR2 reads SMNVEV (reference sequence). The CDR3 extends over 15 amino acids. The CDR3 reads CASSSTAGQNYGYTF. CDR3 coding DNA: TGTGCCAGCTCAAGTACGGCGGGGCAGAACTATGGCTACACCTTC.

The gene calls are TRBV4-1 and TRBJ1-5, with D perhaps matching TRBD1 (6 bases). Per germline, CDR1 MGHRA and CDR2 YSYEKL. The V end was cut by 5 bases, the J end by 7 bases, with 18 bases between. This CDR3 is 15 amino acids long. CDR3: CASSSPGHLGQPQHF. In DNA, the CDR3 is TGCGCCAGCAGCTCTCCGGGACACCTAGGGCAGCCCCAGCATTTT.

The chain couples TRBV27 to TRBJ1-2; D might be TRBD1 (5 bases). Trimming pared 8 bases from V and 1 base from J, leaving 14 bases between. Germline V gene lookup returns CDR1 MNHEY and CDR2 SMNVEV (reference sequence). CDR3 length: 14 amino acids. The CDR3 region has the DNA TGTGCCAGCGCGCCGACAGCTTATAACTATGGCTACACCTTC. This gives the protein CASAPTAYNYGYTF.

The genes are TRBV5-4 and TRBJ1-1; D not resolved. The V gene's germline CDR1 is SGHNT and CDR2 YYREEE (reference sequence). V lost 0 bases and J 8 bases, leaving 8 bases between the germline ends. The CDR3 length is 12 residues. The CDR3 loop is CASSLGSGEAFF. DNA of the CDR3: TGTGCCAGCAGCTTGGGGTCAGGCGAAGCTTTCTTT.

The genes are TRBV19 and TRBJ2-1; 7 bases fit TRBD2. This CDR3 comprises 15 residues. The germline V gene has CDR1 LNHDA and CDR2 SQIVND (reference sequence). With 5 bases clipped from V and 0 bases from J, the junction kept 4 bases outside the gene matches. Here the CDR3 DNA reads TGTGCCAGTAGTGTCGGGGGGAGCTCCTACAATGAGCAGTTCTTC. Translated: CASSVGGSSYNEQFF.

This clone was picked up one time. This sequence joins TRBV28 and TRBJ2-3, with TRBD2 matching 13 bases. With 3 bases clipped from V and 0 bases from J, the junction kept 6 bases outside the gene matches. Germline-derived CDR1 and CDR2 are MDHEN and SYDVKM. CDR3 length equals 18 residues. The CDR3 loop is CASSFELAGGMSTDTQYF. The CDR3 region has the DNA TGTGCCAGCAGTTTTGAACTAGCGGGGGGGATGAGCACAGATACGCAGTATTTT.

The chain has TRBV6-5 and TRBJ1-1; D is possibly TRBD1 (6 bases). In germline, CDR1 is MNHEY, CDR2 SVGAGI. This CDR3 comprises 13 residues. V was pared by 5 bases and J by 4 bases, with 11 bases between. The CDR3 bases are TGTGCCAGCAGTGTACAGGGATCCACTGAAGCTTTCTTT. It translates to CASSVQGSTEAFF.

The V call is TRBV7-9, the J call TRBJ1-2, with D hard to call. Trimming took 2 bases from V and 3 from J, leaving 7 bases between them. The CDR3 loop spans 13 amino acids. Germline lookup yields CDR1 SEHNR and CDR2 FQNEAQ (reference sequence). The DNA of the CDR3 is TGTGCCAGCAGCTTATTACCGGACTATGGCTACACCTTC. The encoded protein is CASSLLPDYGYTF.